This T cell receptor beta chain derives from a study of Graves' ophthalmopathy and Graves' hyperthyroidism. Beta-chain TCR CDR3 regions were amplified from RNA transcripts. HTBI primers were used in a first-round RT-PCR, which preceded a second-round multiplex PCR. TCRdb passed the multiplex PCR reads through MiXCR, listing each CDR3 protein once. The profile shows roughly 420,000 distinct CDR3 sequences, more than 20% of them singletons. This clonotype appeared many times. This sequence was found in a woman between 18 and 30 years old with stable Graves' hyperthyroidism. Input material: peripheral blood.

CDR3 in DNA: TGTGCCAGCAGCGCCCAAGGGGGCTACACCTTC. Its protein is CASSAQGGYTF. This rearrangement joins TRBV9 to TRBJ1-2; D is unclear. CDR1 and CDR2 from the germline V gene are SGDLS and YYNGEE. The CDR3 spans 11 residues. The V end lost 3 bases, the J end lost 8 bases, and 8 bases lay between the germline ends. The whole variable domain, remainder taken from reference TRBV9 and TRBJ1-2, is DSGVTQTPKHLITATGQRVTLRCSPRSGDLSVYWYQQSLDQGLQFLIQYYNGEERAKGNILERFSAQQFPDLHSELNLSSLELGDSALYFCASSAQGGYTFGSGTRLTVV.